A selection of T cell receptor beta chains follows, all from one sample in a study of graft-versus-host responses after intestinal transplantation. No antigen has been assigned to these receptors. The protocol was immunoSEQ multiplex PCR, while the TCRdb copy is restricted to in-frame clones and leaves out a portion. The repertoire holds about 93,000 clones, with 90% to 95% as singletons. The sequences come from unstimulated CD8+ T cells sorted from spleen or lymph node cells, collected before intestinal transplant. The receptors here all came from a human donor who received an intestinal transplant. Each CDR3 is given with its conserved first and last residue. A D gene is named only where the DNA matches it firmly. Clone size is shown for a subset of rows, as once, few, many or a class of expanded clone.

V	D	J	size	DNA	CDR3
TRBV30	.	TRBJ2-1	.	TGTGCCTGGAGTGTCGGTAGCGGAGGGCTCTCCTACAATGAGCAGTTCTTC	CAWSVGSGGLSYNEQFF
TRBV4-2	TRBD1	TRBJ1-2	.	TGTGCCAGCAGCCAAGAAACGGGACAGCTTTATGGCTACACCTTC	CASSQETGQLYGYTF
TRBV7-9	.	TRBJ2-5	.	TGTGCCAGCAGCTTGTCAGCTCACAGTCCCCAAGAGACCCAGTACTTC	CASSLSAHSPQETQYF
TRBV27	.	TRBJ1-5	.	TGTGCCAGCGGGGACATCCTATCGCCCCAGCATTTT	CASGDILSPQHF
TRBV6-5	TRBD2	TRBJ2-1	.	TGTGCCAGCAGTTTCTCGACTAGCGGGGGTTACAATGAGCAGTTCTTC	CASSFSTSGGYNEQFF
TRBV9	.	TRBJ2-3	.	TGTGCCAGCAGCGCCCAAGCGAAGACTAGCACAGATACGCAGTATTTT	CASSAQAKTSTDTQYF
TRBV4-1	.	TRBJ2-5	.	TGCGCCAGCAGCCTAATAGCGGAATGGGAGACCCAGTACTTC	CASSLIAEWETQYF
TRBV30	.	TRBJ2-7	.	TGTGCCTGGAGTGTAGCGGGTTACGAGCAGTACTTC	CAWSVAGYEQYF
TRBV15	TRBD2	TRBJ2-1	.	TGTGCCACCAGCGCTCGGACTAGCGGGAGTCGGAATGAGCAGTTCTTC	CATSARTSGSRNEQFF
TRBV13	.	TRBJ2-1	once	TGTGCCAGCAGCTTAGCGCGGAATGAGCAGTTCTTC	CASSLARNEQFF
TRBV4-1	.	TRBJ2-7	.	TGCGCCAGCAGCCAACCTAGCAATTACGAGCAGTACTTC	CASSQPSNYEQYF
TRBV9	TRBD2	TRBJ2-3	.	TGTGCCAGCAGTCTAGCGGGCCCAGATACGCAGTATTTT	CASSLAGPDTQYF
TRBV4-1	.	TRBJ2-7	.	TGCGCCAGCAGCCAAGGCCCAGCTAGGGGATCCTACGAGCAGTACTTC	CASSQGPARGSYEQYF
TRBV27	TRBD1	TRBJ2-7	.	TGTGCCAGCAGTTTACGGCAGGGGGCTTACGAGCAGTACTTC	CASSLRQGAYEQYF
TRBV5-4	.	TRBJ2-7	.	TGTGCCAGCAGCGGAACAGCAACCTACGAGCAGTACTTC	CASSGTATYEQYF
TRBV4-3	TRBD2	TRBJ2-7	.	TGCGCCAGCAGCCAAGTGAGCGGGGGGGCAGTTTACGAGCAGTACTTC	CASSQVSGGAVYEQYF
TRBV11-2	.	TRBJ2-7	.	TGTGCCAGCAGCTTTGGGGGGAAGGTCTACGAGCAGTACTTC	CASSFGGKVYEQYF
TRBV6-5	TRBD1	TRBJ2-1	.	TGTGCCAGCAGTTTGGGACAGGGTGGCTACAATGAGCAGTTCTTC	CASSLGQGGYNEQFF
TRBV5-4	TRBD1	TRBJ1-3	few	TGTGCCAGCAGCTTGTGGGGGGACAGGGGAAACACCATATATTTT	CASSLWGDRGNTIYF
TRBV28	.	TRBJ2-7	.	TGTGCCAGCAGTTTAATGGCTAGTCTGAAAGAGCAGTACTTC	CASSLMASLKEQYF
TRBV5-1	.	TRBJ2-5	.	TGCGCCAGCAGCTTGACAGAGGGGGTGGAGACCCAGTACTTC	CASSLTEGVETQYF
TRBV27	.	TRBJ2-3	.	TGTGCCAGCTTCAAGAAACGAGTCAGGGGAGTGGGAGATACGCAGTATTTT	CASFKKRVRGVGDTQYF
TRBV27	TRBD1	TRBJ1-1	.	TGTGCCAGCAGTCAGACAGGGGGATCGACTGAAGCTTTCTTT	CASSQTGGSTEAFF